The present T cell receptor beta chain was sequenced within a study of early T cells in non-severe SARS-CoV-2 infection (dated by TCRdb to the early 2020s). In terms of the full investigation: Because TCR sequencing was done on bulk RNA from unsorted whole blood, the alpha and beta chains could not be paired.

Sequences LNHDA (CDR1) and SQIVND (CDR2) are obtained from the germline V gene (reference sequence). The junction shows trimming of 7 bases on V and 4 bases on J, plus 25 bases between the germline ends. The CDR3 spans 17 residues, from the cysteine through the phenylalanine. Only the CDR3 DNA is retained, 51 bases long and in frame from the first base. Broader findings and caveats from the paper: VDJdb matching was skewed toward anti-spike CD8 responses, so virus-specific expansions were likely underestimated and private and CD4 specificities were missed.

With regard to this clonotype: Its recognized antigen is unknown. No base quality values were provided; no much bigger clone lies one nucleotide off.

Library preparation employed 5' RACE. Instrument on record: NextSeq 500. Unique molecular identifiers were attached to individual cDNA molecules in the TCR library protocol so that sequencing error and PCR bias could be corrected. TCR alpha and beta chains were both sequenced, and the abundances of alpha and beta sequences in each sample were closely correlated with each other. As for the original processing: V gene, J gene and CDR3 annotation of TCR sequences was performed with Decombinator V4. TCRs were defined as expanded if a significant change between any two time points was detected under a Poisson model with p below 0.0001. Abundances of TCRs were expressed as counts per million after normalisation to the total number of TCRs sequenced in each sample. MAIT TCRs were defined by TRAV1-2 paired with TRAJ12, TRAJ20 or TRAJ33, and iNKT TCRs by TRAV10 paired with TRAJ18. VDJdb, accessed 1 November 2021, was searched for CMV, EBV and SARS-CoV-2 annotated TCRs, excluding TCRs annotated for multiple antigens. The public reads were quality trimmed at Q25 with fastp and then assembled into clones with MiXCR by TCRdb, keeping productive beta chains. Identical CDR3 proteins give one entry, which carries the most common genes and DNA. The V and J calls reflect TCRdb's pipeline rather than the authors' work. For this sample there are fewer than 50,000 distinct CDR3 sequences; around 6.9% appear just once. In total, the top ten clones hold about 2.7% of the sample.

Set within a cohort of healthcare workers in London, UK, this nested case-control study involved weekly PCR testing of nasopharyngeal swabs along with blood sampling. Healthcare workers were enrolled in the week of the UK lockdown, from 23 to 31 March 2020, and were followed every week for up to roughly 16 weeks. Source: whole blood, taken at baseline. Recombination connected TRBV19 to TRBJ1-2; TRBD1 might be the D gene, on 5 matching bases. This TCR was recovered from an adult who was a healthcare worker with PCR-confirmed SARS-CoV-2 infection or an uninfected control (not recorded which). The nucleotide sequence reads TGTGCCAGTACCCGGACCGGGGGAAACGGTGTCGGCTATGGCTACACCTTC. Its protein is CASTRTGGNGVGYGYTF.